These T cell receptor beta chains were read from a single sample in a study of T-cell reconstitution after alpha-beta-depleted transplantation in children. TCRdb re-analysed the PCR reads in MiXCR, keeping a single row per CDR3 protein. The sample consists of almost 250,000 distinct CDR3 sequences, about 25% of them appearing once. This sample comprised PBMCs, obtained before TCRalphabeta/CD19-depleted stem cell transplant. These receptors all come from a girl under 10 years old with Fanconi anemia, due to receive a stem cell transplant. CDR3s include the opening cysteine and the closing phenylalanine or tryptophan. D genes are given only for firm matches. Expanded clones are given a class, and other clones once, few, many or no size at all.

J gene,clone size,V gene,D gene,CDR3 DNA,CDR3 protein
TRBJ2-7,many,TRBV27,-,TGTGCCAGCAGTTGGAGTAGTTCCTACGAGCAGTACTTC,CASSWSSSYEQYF
TRBJ2-1,-,TRBV9,-,TGTGCCAGCAGCGTAGCAGGCGGGAACCCCTACAATGAGCAGTTCTTC,CASSVAGGNPYNEQFF
TRBJ2-7,many,TRBV4-2,-,TGTGCCAGCAGCCAAGATGACGAGTACTCGTACGAGCAGTACTTC,CASSQDDEYSYEQYF
TRBJ2-7,few,TRBV4-2,-,TGTGCCAGCAGCCAAGAGGGGCGAGGGAGAGGAAGACCCTACGAGCAGTACTTC,CASSQEGRGRGRPYEQYF
TRBJ2-2,many,TRBV4-2,TRBD1,TGTGCCAGCAGCCAGTGGACAGGGGACACCGGGGAGCTGTTTTTT,CASSQWTGDTGELFF
TRBJ2-1,-,TRBV29-1,TRBD2,TGCAGCGGGGGAATAGCGGGGGCCAATGAGCAGTTCTTC,CSGGIAGANEQFF
TRBJ1-2,few,TRBV7-2,-,TGTGCCAGCAGTTTTCAGGGGAATGGCTACACCTTC,CASSFQGNGYTF
TRBJ2-3,-,TRBV20-1,-,TGCAGTGCTAGAGAAATATCGTTAGATACGCAGTATTTT,CSAREISLDTQYF
TRBJ2-1,many,TRBV29-1,-,TGCAGCGTTGAAGATCAGAGGGGGGGAATCAATGAGCAGTTCTTC,CSVEDQRGGINEQFF
TRBJ2-1,many,TRBV15,-,TGTGCCACCAGCAGAGAGGGGGCGGGCAATGAGCAGTTCTTC,CATSREGAGNEQFF
TRBJ2-2,-,TRBV2,-,TGTGCCAGCAGTGTTTGGCGGGTTGGGGAGCTGTTTTTT,CASSVWRVGELFF
TRBJ2-1,-,TRBV7-6,TRBD2,TGTGCCAGCAGCTATCGGACTAGCGGGAGTTACAATGAGCAGTTCTTC,CASSYRTSGSYNEQFF
TRBJ2-5,-,TRBV5-6,TRBD1,TGTGCCAGCAGCTTACCGGGACAGGGGGGATTCGGCCGGAAGTACTTC,CASSLPGQGGFGRKYF
TRBJ2-1,many,TRBV20-1,-,TGCAGTGCTATAAGTCGGGACTCCAACAATGAGCAGTTCTTC,CSAISRDSNNEQFF
TRBJ2-3,many,TRBV15,TRBD2,TGTGCCACCAGCAGAGATTCTAGCGGGGCAGATACGCAGTATTTT,CATSRDSSGADTQYF